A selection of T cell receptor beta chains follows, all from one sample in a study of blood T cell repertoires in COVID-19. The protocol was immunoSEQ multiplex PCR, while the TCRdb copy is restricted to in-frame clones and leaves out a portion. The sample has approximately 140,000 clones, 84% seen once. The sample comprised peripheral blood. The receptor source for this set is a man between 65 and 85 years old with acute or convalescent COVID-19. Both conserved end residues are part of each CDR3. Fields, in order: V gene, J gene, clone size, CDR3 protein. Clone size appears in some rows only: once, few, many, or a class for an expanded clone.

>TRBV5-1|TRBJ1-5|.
CASSPTGGGQPQHF
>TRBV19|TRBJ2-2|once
CASSRSDTGELFF
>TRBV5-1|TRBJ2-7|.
CASSQTGEGYEQYF
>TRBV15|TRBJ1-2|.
CATSRDRARDGYTF
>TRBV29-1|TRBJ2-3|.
CSVPTPQGSTDTQYF
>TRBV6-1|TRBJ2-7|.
CASSETTGTGPYEQYF
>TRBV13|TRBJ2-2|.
CASSLDIGGTGELFF
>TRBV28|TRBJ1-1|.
CASASTQGRSTEAFF
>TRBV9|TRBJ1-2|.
CASSTYDGGFGYTF
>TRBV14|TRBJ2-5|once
CASSRVVETQYF
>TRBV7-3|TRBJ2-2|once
CASSLFQEGAITGELFF